This T cell receptor (beta chain) was sequenced for a study of Ad26.COV2.S vaccination and SARS-CoV-2 variants. Study summary: A COV1001 Ad26.COV2.S trial-arm participant provided the sample. Study-wide results and caveats: Higher spike-specific TCR breadth was found in vaccine recipients than in placebo recipients.

V lost 4 bases to trimming and J lost 9 bases, with 17 bases between them. Germline CDR1 SGHDT, CDR2 YYEEEE. The CDR3 has 13 amino acids. This clone was observed a handful of times. Its antigen is as yet unknown. Using immunoSEQ multiplex PCR, the repertoire was profiled, and TCRdb retains in-frame clones only, with some absent. Of about 320,000 clones listed, almost 90% are singletons. Treatment denoted: roughly 18 received Ad26.COV2.S at low or high dose, single or two shots; roughly five received placebo; per-sample allocation not given. Sampling was performed 63 days after the first vaccine or placebo injection. An 18-55-year-old adult in Boston served as donor. This vaccine is an Ad26 vector that expresses the Wuhan-strain SARS-CoV-2 spike.

Sequencing was performed on peripheral blood, taken in a trial of Ad26.COV2.S vaccine versus placebo. The source is a person aged 18-60 years who received the Ad26.COV2.S COVID-19 vaccine or a placebo. The chain joins TRBV5-6 to TRBJ2-7; D may be TRBD1 or TRBD2 (5 bases each). The CDR3 loop is CASSGGTGRWQYF. The CDR3 nucleotides read TGTGCCAGCAGCGGCGGTACGGGACGGTGGCAGTACTTC.